The 13 T cell receptor beta chains listed next were all sequenced from one sample in a study of PD-1 blockade in classical Hodgkin lymphoma. Stated time point: newly diagnosed, previously untreated cHL patient sample. The repertoire was sequenced with immunoSEQ multiplex PCR; TCRdb's copy has only in-frame clones and lacks some. The table lists some 17,000 clones, 75% to 95% of them singletons, with 6.9% in the top ten. Sample: peripheral blood mononuclear cells (PBMCs). These receptors were taken from a human donor with classical Hodgkin lymphoma.

This rearrangement joins TRBV2 to TRBJ2-5; weak D call: TRBD2 (6 bases). The CDR3 is 15 residues long. The germline V gene has CDR1 SNHLY and CDR2 FYNNEI. Trimming pared 6 bases from V and 3 bases from J, leaving 17 bases between. CDR3 bases: TGTGCCAGCAGGCAAGAGGGTCTAGCGAAAGAGACCCAGTACTTC. Its protein is CASRQEGLAKETQYF.

This clone was detected a few times. DNA of the CDR3: TGTGCCAGCAGGGACAGTCTAGACCAGCCCCAGCATTTT. Translation: CASRDSLDQPQHF. This chain connects TRBV28 to TRBJ1-5; possible D gene TRBD1, 6 bases. The CDR3 runs to 13 residues. Germline CDR1 and CDR2: MDHEN and SYDVKM. Trimming took off 6 bases at V and 7 bases at J, with 13 bases between the two ends.

The chain joins TRBV14 to TRBJ1-6; D call uncertain. The CDR3 length is 15 residues. Trimming took 1 base from V and 4 from J, leaving 8 bases between them. The germline V gene has CDR1 SGHDN and CDR2 FVKESK. The CDR3: CASSQGGIYNSPLHF. DNA for the CDR3: TGTGCCAGCAGCCAAGGAGGGATATATAATTCACCCCTCCACTTT.

The chain uses TRBV29-1 and TRBJ2-2; D gene ambiguous. Germline CDR1 is SQVTM and CDR2 is ANQGSEA. V lost 6 bases and J lost 0, with 11 bases in between. This CDR3 contains 14 residues. CDR3 coding DNA: TGCAGCGTGGGTGGGCTCCCGAACACCGGGGAGCTGTTTTTT. Translated: CSVGGLPNTGELFF.

The chain recombines TRBV4-1 with TRBJ2-1; 10 bases agree with TRBD2. V shed 0 bases and J 8 bases; nucleotides not matched to a gene: 1. CDR1 is MGHRA, CDR2 YSYEKL, per germline. This CDR3 is 14 amino acids long. CDR3 loop: CASSQDLAGDEQFF. The CDR3 DNA is TGCGCCAGCAGCCAAGATCTAGCGGGAGATGAGCAGTTCTTC.

The CDR3 sequence: CASSGAGQQETQYF. The CDR3 coding sequence is TGCGCCAGCAGCGGTGCGGGACAGCAAGAGACCCAGTACTTC. The chain is built from TRBV5-1 and TRBJ2-5, with a weak D call TRBD1 (7 bases). With 4 bases removed from V and 2 bases from J, the gap between germline ends came to 12 bases. Germline V lookup: CDR1 SGHRS, CDR2 YFSETQ. CDR3 length equals 14 residues.

The chain combines TRBV6-6 with TRBJ1-3, with 7 bases lining up with TRBD1. With V trimmed by 4 bases and J by 0 bases, 6 bases remained unmatched. The CDR3 covers 16 residues. Per germline, CDR1 MNHNY and CDR2 SVGAGI (reference sequence). DNA of the CDR3: TGTGCCAGCAGTTCCTACAGGGGAAGCTCTGGAAACACCATATATTTT. Its translation: CASSSYRGSSGNTIYF.

J is TRBJ2-1 and V is TRBV7-3; weak D call: TRBD2 (5 bases). V lost 2 bases and J 9 bases, leaving 17 bases between the germline ends. The CDR3 extends over 15 amino acids. Germline V CDR1 and CDR2: SGHTA, FQGTGA. CDR3 region: CASSLDQRTFGEQFF. The DNA for the CDR3 is TGTGCCAGCAGCTTAGATCAGCGGACCTTCGGTGAGCAGTTCTTC.

The chain uses TRBV7-9 and TRBJ2-3, with 8 nucleotides matching TRBD1. This CDR3 spans 15 amino acids. The trim removed 8 bases at V and 6 bases at J, leaving 13 bases unmatched. The germline CDR1 and CDR2 sequences are SEHNR and FQNEAQ (reference sequence). The CDR3 DNA reads TGTGCCAGCGCCCTTAGGCAGGGGGCTCGGGATACGCAGTATTTT. Protein product: CASALRQGARDTQYF.

The V gene is TRBV11-2, the J gene TRBJ2-5, with D hard to call. V lost 1 base to trimming and J lost 1 base, with 1 base between them. The CDR3 length is 12 residues. In germline, CDR1 is SGHAT, CDR2 FQNNGV. As DNA, the CDR3 is TGTGCCAGCAGCTTAGCCCAAGAGACCCAGTACTTC. Its translation is CASSLAQETQYF.

V usage is TRBV9 and J usage is TRBJ2-3; the D gene is possibly TRBD1 (5 bases). Germline CDR1 SGDLS, CDR2 YYNGEE. CDR3 length equals 12 residues. V was clipped by 4 bases and J by 5 bases, with 8 bases between them. In DNA, the CDR3 is TGTGCCAGCAGCCAAACAGGAGATACGCAGTATTTT. This codes for CASSQTGDTQYF.

In DNA form, the CDR3 reads TGTGCCAGTAGTATTTCCGGGGTAGCGGGAGGAAAAGAGCAGTACTTC. The encoded protein is CASSISGVAGGKEQYF. The rearrangement links TRBV19 to TRBJ2-7; TRBD2 matches 10 bases. Trimming at V came to 3 bases and at J to 7 bases, leaving 12 bases not matched to a gene. The CDR3 is 16 amino acids. Germline V gene data show CDR1 as LNHDA and CDR2 as SQIVND (reference sequence). The variable domain in full, with the rest retrieved from reference TRBV19 and TRBJ2-7, is DGGITQSPKYLFRKEGQNVTLSCEQNLNHDAMYWYRQDPGQGLRLIYYSQIVNDFQKGDIAEGYSVSREKKESFPLTVTSAQKNPTAFYLCASSISGVAGGKEQYFGPGTRLTVT.

This chain uses TRBV30 with TRBJ1-6; the D is unclear. The V and J ends lost 2 bases and 9 bases respectively, with 20 bases between them. The CDR3 runs 16 residues. The germline V gene has CDR1 GTSNPN and CDR2 SVGIG (reference sequence). The CDR3 bases are TGTGCCTGGAGTCCACCCAGGCTCCTCGCGCGTTCACCCCTCCACTTT. Protein product: CAWSPPRLLARSPLHF.